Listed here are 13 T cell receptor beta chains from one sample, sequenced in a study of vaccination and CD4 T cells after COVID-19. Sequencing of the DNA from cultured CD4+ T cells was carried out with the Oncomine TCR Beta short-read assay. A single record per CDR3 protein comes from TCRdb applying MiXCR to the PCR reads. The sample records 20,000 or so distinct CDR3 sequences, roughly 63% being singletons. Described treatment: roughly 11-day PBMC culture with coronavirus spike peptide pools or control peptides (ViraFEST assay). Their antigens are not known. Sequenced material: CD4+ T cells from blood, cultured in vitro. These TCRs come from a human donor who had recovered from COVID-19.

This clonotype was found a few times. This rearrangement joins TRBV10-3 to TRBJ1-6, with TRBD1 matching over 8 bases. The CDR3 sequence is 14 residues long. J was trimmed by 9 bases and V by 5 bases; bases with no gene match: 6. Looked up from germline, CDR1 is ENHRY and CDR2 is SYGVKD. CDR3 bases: TGTGCCATCAGTCCGACAGGGGACAGTTCACCCCTCCACTTT. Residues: CAISPTGDSSPLHF.

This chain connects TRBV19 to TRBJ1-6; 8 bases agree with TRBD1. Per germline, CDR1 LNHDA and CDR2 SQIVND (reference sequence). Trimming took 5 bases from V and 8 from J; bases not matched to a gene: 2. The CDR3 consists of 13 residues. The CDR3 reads CASSGQGDSPLHF. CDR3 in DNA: TGTGCCAGTAGTGGACAGGGTGATTCACCCCTCCACTTT. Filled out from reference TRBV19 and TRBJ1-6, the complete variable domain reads DGGITQSPKYLFRKEGQNVTLSCEQNLNHDAMYWYRQDPGQGLRLIYYSQIVNDFQKGDIAEGYSVSREKKESFPLTVTSAQKNPTAFYLCASSGQGDSPLHFGNGTRLTVT.

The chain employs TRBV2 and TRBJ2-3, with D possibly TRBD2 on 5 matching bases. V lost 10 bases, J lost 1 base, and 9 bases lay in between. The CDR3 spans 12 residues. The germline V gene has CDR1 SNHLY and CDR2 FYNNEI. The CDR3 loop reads CATARGTDTQYF. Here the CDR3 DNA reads TGTGCCACCGCGAGGGGCACAGATACGCAGTATTTT.

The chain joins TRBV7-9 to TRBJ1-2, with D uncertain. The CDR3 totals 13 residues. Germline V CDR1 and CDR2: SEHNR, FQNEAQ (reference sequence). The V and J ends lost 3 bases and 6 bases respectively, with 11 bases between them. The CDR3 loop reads CASSLSDPNGYTF. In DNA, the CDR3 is TGTGCCAGCAGCTTGTCAGACCCCAATGGCTACACCTTC. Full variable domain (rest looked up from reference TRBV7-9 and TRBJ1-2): DTGVSQNPRHKITKRGQNVTFRCDPISEHNRLYWYRQTLGQGPEFLTYFQNEAQLEKSRLLSDRFSAERPKGSFSTLEIQRTEQGDSAMYLCASSLSDPNGYTFGSGTRLTVV.

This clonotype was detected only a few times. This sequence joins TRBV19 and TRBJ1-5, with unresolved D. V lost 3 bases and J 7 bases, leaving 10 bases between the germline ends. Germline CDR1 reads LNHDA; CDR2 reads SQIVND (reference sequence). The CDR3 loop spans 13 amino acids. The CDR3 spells CASSMGGGQPQHF. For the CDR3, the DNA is TGTGCCAGTAGTATGGGCGGAGGCCAGCCCCAGCATTTT.

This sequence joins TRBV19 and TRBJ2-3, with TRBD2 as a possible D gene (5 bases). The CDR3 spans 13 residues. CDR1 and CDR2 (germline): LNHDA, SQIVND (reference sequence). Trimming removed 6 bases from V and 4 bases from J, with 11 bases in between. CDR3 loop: CASRELDADTQYF. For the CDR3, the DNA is TGTGCCAGTAGGGAACTAGATGCAGATACGCAGTATTTT.

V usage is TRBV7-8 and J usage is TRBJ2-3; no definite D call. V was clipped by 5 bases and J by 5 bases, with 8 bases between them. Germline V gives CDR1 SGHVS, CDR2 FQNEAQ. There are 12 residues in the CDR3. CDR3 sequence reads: CASSPMGDTQYF. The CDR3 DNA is TGTGCCAGCAGCCCAATGGGAGATACGCAGTATTTT.

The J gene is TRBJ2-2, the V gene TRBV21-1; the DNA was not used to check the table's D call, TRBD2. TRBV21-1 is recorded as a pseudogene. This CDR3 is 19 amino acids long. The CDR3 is CASSKARGTSGRSAGELFF. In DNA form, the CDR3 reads TGTGCCAGCAGCAAAGCGAGGGGGACTAGCGGGAGGTCGGCCGGGGAGCTGTTTTTT.

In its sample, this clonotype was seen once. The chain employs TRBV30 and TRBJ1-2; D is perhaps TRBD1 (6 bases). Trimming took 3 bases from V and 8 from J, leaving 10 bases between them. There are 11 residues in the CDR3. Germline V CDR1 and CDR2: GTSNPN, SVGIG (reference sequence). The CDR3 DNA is TGTGCCTGGAGGGGGGCAAGGGGCTACACCTTC. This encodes CAWRGARGYTF.

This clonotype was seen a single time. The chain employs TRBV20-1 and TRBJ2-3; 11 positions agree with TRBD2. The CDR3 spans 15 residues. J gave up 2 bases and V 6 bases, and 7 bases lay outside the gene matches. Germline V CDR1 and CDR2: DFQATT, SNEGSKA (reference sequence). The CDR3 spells CSALTSGGNTDTQYF. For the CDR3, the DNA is TGCAGTGCCCTAACTAGCGGGGGCAACACAGATACGCAGTATTTT.

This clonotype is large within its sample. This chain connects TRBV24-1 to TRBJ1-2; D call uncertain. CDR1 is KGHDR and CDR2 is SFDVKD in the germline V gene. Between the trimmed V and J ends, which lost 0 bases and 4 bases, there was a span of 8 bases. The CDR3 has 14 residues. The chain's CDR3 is CATSDLAGVYGYTF. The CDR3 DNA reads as TGTGCCACCAGTGATTTGGCCGGGGTCTATGGCTACACCTTC.

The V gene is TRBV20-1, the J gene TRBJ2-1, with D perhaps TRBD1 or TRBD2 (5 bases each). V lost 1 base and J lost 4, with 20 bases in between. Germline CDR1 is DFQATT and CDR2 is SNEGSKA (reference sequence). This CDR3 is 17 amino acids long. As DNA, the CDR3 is TGCAGTGCTAGAGGTAGCGTGGGGACCGGAATTTACAATGAGCAGTTCTTC. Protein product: CSARGSVGTGIYNEQFF.

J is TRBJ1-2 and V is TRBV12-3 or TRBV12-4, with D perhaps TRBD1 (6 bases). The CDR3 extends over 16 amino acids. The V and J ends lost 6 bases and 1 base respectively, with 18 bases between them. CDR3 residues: CASSPLRGQNNYGYTF. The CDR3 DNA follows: TGTGCCAGCAGCCCTCTGCGTGGACAGAATAACTATGGCTACACCTTC.